The TCR beta chain described here comes from a study of blood T cell repertoires in COVID-19. Whole-study context: Samples came from the United States, Italy and Spain, spanning acute and convalescent COVID-19. The cDNA or gDNA used as material had been derived from T cells, B-cell-depleted T cells, or PBMCs.

CDR3 size: 15 residues. The germline CDR1 and CDR2 sequences are SGHNT and YYREEE (reference sequence). V was cut by 4 bases and J by 7 bases, with 21 bases left in between. Methods used by the authors: Quantification of nucleated cells was approximated via reference gene primer amplification. The table came from immunoSEQ multiplex PCR; TCRdb's copy has only in-frame clones and leaves some out. The D gene and trimming were derived from the DNA, and the V and J assignments and clone size from that table. The sample has hundreds of thousands of clones, 85% seen once. Only one count was recorded for this clone.

The sequence derives from a woman aged 18-29 years with acute or convalescent COVID-19. The rearrangement links TRBV5-4 to TRBJ2-7; D is perhaps TRBD1 (6 bases). The sequenced sample consisted of peripheral blood. The CDR3 nucleotides are TGTGCCAGCAGCCCTACAGGGTTCCATGGTAGGGAGCAGTACTTC. It is translated as CASSPTGFHGREQYF.